This T cell receptor (beta chain) was recorded in a study of T cell changes during pregnancy in multiple sclerosis. Per the germline V gene, CDR1 is SQVTM and CDR2 is ANQGSEA. V was shortened by 2 bases and J by 2 bases, with 12 bases between the two germline ends. The CDR3 length is 14 residues. The data were produced by immunoSEQ multiplex PCR, yet TCRdb's version contains in-frame clones alone and is incomplete. The table records some 87,000 clones, 85% to 95% of them present only once. This material consisted of peripheral blood, taken in the first trimester of pregnancy. V gene TRBV29-1 combines with J gene TRBJ1-2; D remains ambiguous. The TCR was taken from a female donor with multiple sclerosis, enrolled in a pregnancy study. Here the CDR3 reads CSVERGSSNYGYTF. The CDR3 DNA is TGCAGCGTTGAAAGAGGGAGCTCCAACTATGGCTACACCTTC.